The T cell receptor beta chain described here comes from a study of T-cell memory formation after mild COVID-19. TCRdb itself ran the 5' RACE reads through MiXCR, one entry per CDR3 protein. The sample includes just over 400,000 distinct CDR3 sequences, about a quarter seen only once; the top ten take around 12%. CDR3 size: 16 residues. Germline trimming cut 3 bases from V and 0 bases from J; bases unmatched to any gene: 3. In germline, CDR1 is SGHTA, CDR2 FQGTGA. Points from the study as a whole: Among contracting clones, CD4+ were mainly CM/EM and CD8+ enriched in EMRA.

A few counts support this clonotype. Its matching antigen is unknown. This receptor was taken from an adult woman who had mild COVID-19 (a few samples of this study predate the infection). Cell type and time point are not known. Sequenced input: PBMCs or a T cell subset sorted from them (not recorded which). The J gene is TRBJ2-3, the V gene TRBV7-3, with 10 bases matching TRBD2. This chain's CDR3 is CASSLGLASSTDTQYF. Here the CDR3 DNA reads TGTGCCAGCAGCTTGGGACTAGCGTCTAGCACAGATACGCAGTATTTT.